This T cell receptor beta chain was documented in a study of OX40 agonist ivuxolimab in advanced cancers. Study-wide context: Earlier anti-PD-1, anti-PD-L1 or anti-CTLA-4 therapy was permitted; over 35% had received some. Study conclusions and caveats: Partly responding patients at 0.1-3.0 mg/kg showed some of the smallest clonal expansion.

At baseline, cycle 4 day 1, and cycle 7 day 1, blood was sampled. Clones were read by immunoSEQ multiplex PCR, and TCRdb kept only the in-frame ones, dropping some. This table has roughly 86,000 clones, more than 85% appearing once. The CDR3 sequence is 15 residues long. Trimming cost V 0 bases and J 3 bases; bases outside gene matches: 3. Germline lookup yields CDR1 SGHNT and CDR2 YYREEE (reference sequence). Concerning this clone: The antigen is unknown.

This TCR was recovered from an adult with an advanced solid tumor such as melanoma, head and neck, liver or kidney cancer. This material consisted of CD4+ or CD8+ T cells sorted from blood, taken in a trial of the OX40 agonist ivuxolimab. The chain carries TRBV5-4 and TRBJ2-5; 9 bases agree with TRBD2. The CDR3 spells CASSLGLAGKETQYF. The CDR3, as DNA: TGTGCCAGCAGCTTGGGGCTAGCGGGAAAAGAGACCCAGTACTTC.